This section outlines one T cell receptor (beta chain) sequence together with its context. Antigen specificity is unknown. This sample stems from a study of cytomegalovirus exposure and HLA in healthy donors. Study-wide points: Association with HLA alleles at 0.05 false discovery rate was found for around 17,000 TCR beta sequences in a later analysis.

PCR was performed using 60 Vbeta and 13 Jbeta primers. In the authors' methods: Counted up in a later analysis, unique TCR beta chains came to 60 million to 95 million, with around 10 million shared. Sequencing used immunoSEQ multiplex PCR; TCRdb keeps in-frame clones, though not all of them. From that table come the V and J calls and clone size; the DNA was used to work out D and trimming. The table includes around 140,000 clones, 88% detected once. The CDR3 totals 16 residues. CDR1 and CDR2 (germline): MNHEY, SMNVEV (reference sequence). Unmatched junction bases numbered 6, after V lost 0 bases and J lost 4 bases. Donors showed nominal health when sampled, although they likely had unrecorded immune exposures.

The chain links TRBV27 to TRBJ2-5; 9 positions agree with TRBD2. The receptor was derived from a woman between 40 and 50 years old in good health and CMV-seronegative. Specimen: PBMCs. Here the CDR3 reads CASSLSVAGVPETQYF. CDR3 bases: TGTGCCAGCAGTTTATCGGTAGCGGGAGTCCCAGAGACCCAGTACTTC.